This T cell receptor beta chain is drawn from a study of CD8 T cells in ankylosing spondylitis. Points from the study as a whole: What seemed typical of ankylosing spondylitis blood was a TCR beta motif built from about 8 highly homologous variants. Past studies reported some motif variants in reactive arthritis synovial fluid and blood. The study looked at matched synovial fluid samples from ankylosing spondylitis patients. Disease-linked clones were reported to be significantly enriched there.

Germline loops: CDR1 SGHAT, CDR2 FQDESV (reference sequence). CDR3 length: 13 residues. The J segment lost 5 bases and the V segment lost 5 bases, leaving 4 bases of the junction unmatched. This clonotype came up many times. What it recognizes is unknown. TCRdb analysed the 5' RACE reads with MiXCR anew, one entry per CDR3 protein. The sample carries about 140,000 distinct CDR3 sequences, 11% recorded once. The specimen sequenced was blood, either unsorted or a sorted T cell fraction (not recorded which). This chain connects TRBV11-1 to TRBJ2-3, with TRBD1 matching 7 bases. The clonotype comes from a female donor with ankylosing spondylitis or in good health (not recorded which). CDR3 DNA sequence: TGTGCCAGCAGCAACCGACAGGGAGATACGCAGTATTTT. This translates into CASSNRQGDTQYF.